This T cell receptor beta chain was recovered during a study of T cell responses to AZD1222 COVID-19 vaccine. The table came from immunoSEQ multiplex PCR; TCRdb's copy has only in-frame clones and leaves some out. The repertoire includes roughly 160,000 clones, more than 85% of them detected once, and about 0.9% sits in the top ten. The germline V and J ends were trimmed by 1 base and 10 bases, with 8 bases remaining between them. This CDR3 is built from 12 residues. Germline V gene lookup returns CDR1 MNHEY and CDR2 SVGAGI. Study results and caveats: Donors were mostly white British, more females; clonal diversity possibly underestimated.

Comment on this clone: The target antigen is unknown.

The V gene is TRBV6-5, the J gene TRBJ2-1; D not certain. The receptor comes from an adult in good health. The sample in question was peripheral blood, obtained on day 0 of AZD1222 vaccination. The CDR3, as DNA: TGTGCCAGCAGTTACTTATCAGGAGAGCAGTTCTTC. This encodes CASSYLSGEQFF.